A single sample is the source of the 10 T cell receptor beta chains below, sequenced in a study of T cells in Graves' hyperthyroidism and ophthalmopathy. Amplification targeted TCR beta CDR3 regions from RNA transcripts. Initially, a first-round RT-PCR of the TCR CDR3 employed the HTBI primer set. Using its own MiXCR run on the multiplex PCR reads, TCRdb lists one record per CDR3 protein. Of hundreds of thousands of distinct CDR3 sequences in the sample, about 15% are singletons; the top ten hold approximately 4.2%. Sequenced: blood. These receptors were obtained from a middle-aged woman with Graves' ophthalmopathy.

The table lists this clonotype with a few counts. The chain recombines TRBV28 with TRBJ2-7; D may be TRBD1 (6 bases). CDR3 length equals 15 residues. Germline-derived CDR1 and CDR2 are MDHEN and SYDVKM. V was trimmed by 3 bases and J by 0 bases, leaving 12 bases between them. CDR3: CASSFEGEGSYEQYF. CDR3 DNA: TGTGCCAGCAGTTTTGAGGGGGAAGGCTCCTACGAGCAGTACTTC.

This clonotype has just a few counts. Written as DNA, the CDR3 is TGTGCCAGTAGTATCGAGACAGGAGCTTTCTTT. Translated: CASSIETGAFF. This chain links TRBV19 with TRBJ1-1; weak D call: TRBD1 (6 bases). Germline V gives CDR1 LNHDA, CDR2 SQIVND (reference sequence). CDR3 length: 11 amino acids. V gave up 3 bases and J gave up 10 bases, with 9 bases separating them.

This clonotype has ten or more counts. The junction shows a germline mismatch at one end, possibly a read error. This sequence joins TRBV24-1 and TRBJ2-7; TRBD1 matches 7 bases. Looked up from germline, CDR1 is KGHDR and CDR2 is SFDVKD. The CDR3 is made up of 15 amino acids. CDR3 in amino acids: CATNDAQGYEGEQYF. The DNA for the CDR3 is TGTGCCACCAATGATGCACAGGGGTACGAGGGCGAGCAGTACTTC.

This clonotype was seen repeatedly, ten times or more. This chain uses TRBV6-5 with TRBJ1-2; D remains ambiguous. Germline V gene data show CDR1 as MNHEY and CDR2 as SVGAGI. Trimming removed 4 bases at V and 7 bases at J, with 7 bases between. This CDR3 contains 11 residues. CDR3: CASSSKGGYTF. CDR3 DNA: TGTGCCAGCAGTTCAAAGGGTGGCTACACCTTC.

The J gene is TRBJ1-2, the V gene TRBV12-3 or TRBV12-4, with D possibly matching TRBD1 (5 bases). The ends were cut back, 6 bases at V and 5 bases at J, with 22 bases in the middle. The CDR3 has 16 amino acids. CDR3 DNA sequence: TGTGCCAGCAGCCCAATCGCGGGGGGGAGAGGATATGGCTACACCTTC. As protein: CASSPIAGGRGYGYTF.

This clonotype was seen a handful of times. J is TRBJ2-1 and V is TRBV20-1; the D gene could be TRBD1 or TRBD2 (5 bases each). Germline lookup yields CDR1 DFQATT and CDR2 SNEGSKA (reference sequence). V was clipped by 3 bases and J by 6 bases, with 15 bases between them. The CDR3 length is 14 residues. In nucleotides, the CDR3 is TGCAGTGCTAGTAGTCCAGGGAGATCCAATGAGCAGTTCTTC. Amino acids: CSASSPGRSNEQFF.

This clonotype was picked up many times. V and J are TRBV7-1 and TRBJ2-6; D may be TRBD1 (5 bases). TRBV7-1 is labeled an ORF, and its function is uncertain. The germline V and J ends were trimmed by 2 bases and 4 bases, with 30 bases remaining between them. The CDR3 runs to 22 residues. Here the CDR3 DNA reads TGTGCCAGCAGCTCACGGTCCAGACCGACGGGCCAGGGCATATACGGGGCCAACGTCCTGACTTTC. This encodes CASSSRSRPTGQGIYGANVLTF.

Ten or more counts support this clonotype. The chain couples TRBV29-1 to TRBJ1-1; tentatively, D is TRBD1 (6 bases). V lost 5 bases, J lost 2 bases, and 12 bases lay in between. This CDR3 is 13 amino acids long. Germline V gene data show CDR1 as SQVTM and CDR2 as ANQGSEA. The CDR3, as DNA: TGCAGCGTTATACTCAGGGGAAACACTGAAGCTTTCTTT. Translation gives CSVILRGNTEAFF.

The gene calls are TRBV7-9 and TRBJ2-7; 10 nucleotides line up with TRBD1. Unmatched junction bases numbered 8, after V lost 5 bases and J lost 7 bases. This CDR3 contains 14 residues. CDR1 and CDR2 from the germline V gene are SEHNR and FQNEAQ (reference sequence). The CDR3 nucleotides read TGTGCCAGCAGCGCAACGACAGGGGGCGTTGAGCAGTACTTC. Its protein product is CASSATTGGVEQYF.

This chain links TRBV12-5 with TRBJ1-5; D possibly corresponds to TRBD1 (6 bases). Germline lookup yields CDR1 LGHNT and CDR2 FRNRAP. With 5 bases removed from V and 0 bases from J, the gap between germline ends came to 11 bases. The CDR3 is made up of 15 amino acids. CDR3 residues: CASGQGSYSNQPQHF. The CDR3 DNA follows: TGTGCTAGTGGTCAGGGGTCCTATAGCAATCAGCCCCAGCATTTT.